This is a list of T cell receptor beta chains from one sample in a study of blood T cell repertoires in COVID-19. This table comes from immunoSEQ multiplex PCR, and its TCRdb copy is limited to in-frame clones, with some not included. The table records roughly 330,000 clones, roughly 82% of them present only once. Sequences were obtained from peripheral blood. The receptor source for this set is a woman between 50 and 59 years old with acute or convalescent COVID-19. CDR3s include the opening cysteine and the closing phenylalanine or tryptophan.

V	J	CDR3
TRBV7-2	TRBJ2-7	CASSQGTEKYF
TRBV7-3	TRBJ2-3	CASSFSSGRADTQYF
TRBV4-1	TRBJ2-1	CASGRGGYGEGEQFF
TRBV6-5	TRBJ1-1	CASSLGTGTEAFF
TRBV27	TRBJ2-1	CASSDYPTGVNEQFF
TRBV11-2	TRBJ1-2	CASSLHPGQGYSNYGYTF
TRBV29-1	TRBJ1-1	CSVVLGGGEAFF
TRBV27	TRBJ2-2	CASSFRQAPSTGELFF
TRBV20-1	TRBJ2-3	CSASPLAGGRTDTQYF
TRBV7-3	TRBJ1-1	CASRRQPNTEAFF
TRBV6-4	TRBJ2-7	CASSDSRGSSGNSYEQYF
TRBV19	TRBJ2-1	CASTGFSSSYNEQFF
TRBV28	TRBJ2-7	CATTNGGLVSYEQYF
TRBV6-5	TRBJ2-7	CASSNWDRTREQYF
TRBV7-6	TRBJ2-2	CASSLGVAGANTGELFF
TRBV19	TRBJ2-7	CASSIRGNYEQYF
TRBV6-2/TRBV6-3	TRBJ1-5	CASSSHYSNQPQHF
TRBV7-9	TRBJ1-3	CASTPGNSGNTIYF
TRBV5-4	TRBJ2-7	CASSFLGAAYEQYF
TRBV2	TRBJ1-2	CASSVTGSGGYTF
TRBV10-3	TRBJ2-7	CAIRVADRVSYEQYF
TRBV3-1/TRBV3-2	TRBJ1-3	CASRGTANGNTIYF
TRBV7-2	TRBJ2-3	CASRITSGRYGDTQYF
TRBV7-9	TRBJ2-7	CASSLAGRGRGLYAEQYF
TRBV5-5	TRBJ2-7	CASSLFDRAYEQYF
TRBV7-2	TRBJ2-7	CASSLAAGGSDEQYF
TRBV5-1	TRBJ2-6	CASSPGGANVLTF
TRBV28	TRBJ1-1	CASRSTGTEAFF
TRBV19	TRBJ1-1	CASSIQGGWTEAFF
TRBV30	TRBJ2-1	CAWSPTRSEQFF
TRBV7-2	TRBJ2-1	CASSPSSTLGYNEQFF
TRBV5-5	TRBJ1-4	CASSLDDRTLREKLFF
TRBV18	TRBJ2-2	CASSPPDRGEELFF
TRBV19	TRBJ1-2	CASSIVGQGPYGYTF
TRBV19	TRBJ2-5	CASSPPGQQETQYF
TRBV4-1	TRBJ1-2	CASSQEVTANYGYTF
TRBV18	TRBJ1-3	CASPRGTGNTIYF
TRBV9	TRBJ2-1	CASSSSGDSYNEQFF
TRBV5-1	TRBJ1-2	CASSLQGSTYGYTF
TRBV18	TRBJ1-2	CASSQDSNYGYTF
TRBV21-1	TRBJ1-2	CASGGDRETYGYTF
TRBV4-3	TRBJ2-3	CASSQGWGLAGTDTQYF
TRBV28	TRBJ2-7	CASRGQGVGSYEQYF
TRBV5-1	TRBJ1-1	CASSLAGRGFMNTEAFF
TRBV5-5	TRBJ1-5	CASSPFRGEQGNQPQHF
TRBV29-1	TRBJ2-7	CSVTSPGHPTYEQYF
TRBV27	TRBJ2-3	CASSASPKNTDTQYF
TRBV28	TRBJ1-5	CASSFNRDFQPQHF
TRBV14	TRBJ2-1	CASSQVNPGVNEQFF
TRBV27	TRBJ2-7	CASTEPRGGEQYF
TRBV3-1/TRBV3-2	TRBJ1-2	CASSQDWGRDYGYTF